These 3 T cell receptor beta chains were all obtained from the same sample, sequenced in a study of T cell repertoires in cytomegalovirus infection. TCRdb re-analysed the reads in MiXCR, keeping a single row per CDR3 protein. The sample shows some 220,000 distinct CDR3 sequences, about 39% of them seen only once. No antigen has been assigned to these receptors. The sample was CD8+ T cells from cultured PBMCs, taken from culture after CMV antigen stimulation. The source of these receptors is a human donor in good health (CMV status not recorded). Some clones in this sample may be carry-over from other donors' samples.

This clonotype was observed a few times. This sequence joins TRBV7-2 and TRBJ2-1; TRBD1 is a possible D gene (5 bases). The CDR3 extends over 12 amino acids. Trimming shortened V by 7 bases and J by 8 bases, and 12 bases separated the two germline ends. Per germline, CDR1 SGHTA and CDR2 FQGNSA. The CDR3 sequence is CASTPTRDEQFF. CDR3 nucleotide sequence: TGTGCCAGCACTCCAACCAGGGATGAGCAGTTCTTC.

Points on this clonotype: Possible read error: a much larger clone is one base away. This rearrangement joins TRBV7-2 to TRBJ1-1; D might be TRBD1 (6 bases). The germline V gene has CDR1 SGHTA and CDR2 FQGNSA. The CDR3 is 11 amino acids. Trimming took off 10 bases at V and 4 bases at J, with 10 bases between the two ends. CDR3 protein: CANKQGTEAFF. As DNA, the CDR3 is TGTGCCAACAAACAGGGCACTGAAGCTTTCTTT.

The V gene is TRBV25-1, the J gene TRBJ1-1; TRBD1 matches 8 bases. CDR3 length: 17 residues. J was trimmed by 0 bases and V by 5 bases; bases with no gene match: 11. Germline CDR1 MGHDK, CDR2 SYGVNS. CDR3 residues: CASSPLGQGVMNTEAFF. The CDR3 DNA reads TGTGCCAGCAGTCCCCTCGGACAGGGAGTAATGAACACTGAAGCTTTCTTT.